Presented here are 2 T cell receptor beta chains from one specimen sequenced in a study of T cells in Graves' hyperthyroidism and ophthalmopathy. Template material for amplifying TCR beta CDR3 regions consisted of RNA transcripts. The study used the HTBI primer set for a first-round RT-PCR of the TCR CDR3. TCRdb fed the multiplex PCR reads into MiXCR, producing one record per CDR3 protein. This table holds roughly 200,000 distinct CDR3 sequences, roughly a sixth found once. The specimen sequenced was blood. The origin of the receptors is a woman aged 45-60 years with Graves' hyperthyroidism.

Worth noting for this clonotype: Given a much more abundant clone one base away, this may be a read error. The CDR3 loop reads CASGLRGASTDTQYF. In DNA form, the CDR3 reads TGTGCCAGCGGTTTGCGCGGGGCTAGCACAGATACGCAGTATTTT. The chain employs TRBV12-3 or TRBV12-4 and TRBJ2-3; weak D call: TRBD2 (6 bases). The CDR3 has 15 amino acids.

The V call is TRBV29-1, the J call TRBJ1-1; unclear D gene. V dropped 3 bases and J dropped 5 bases, with 7 bases sitting between them. CDR1 is SQVTM, CDR2 ANQGSEA, per germline. This CDR3 comprises 11 residues. The chain's CDR3 is CSVERETEAFF. As DNA, the CDR3 is TGCAGCGTTGAGAGGGAAACTGAAGCTTTCTTT.